This paragraph covers one T cell receptor (beta chain) sequence. As processed by the authors: Scientists estimated how many nucleated cells there were by amplifying reference gene primers. Profiled with immunoSEQ multiplex PCR; TCRdb holds only in-frame clones, not every one. D and trimming were read from the DNA, whereas the V and J calls and clone size are those reported in that table. This table has 350,000 to 500,000 clones, around nine tenths appearing once. V was clipped by 5 bases and J by 8 bases, with 18 bases between them. CDR1 and CDR2 (germline): SEHNR, FQNEAQ (reference sequence). The CDR3 totals 15 residues. This sample is drawn from a study of blood T cell repertoires in COVID-19.

Material: PBMCs or T cells enriched from blood (not recorded which). V usage is TRBV7-9 and J usage is TRBJ1-4; a weak D match, TRBD1 (6 bases). This TCR came from a woman between 18 and 29 years old who had been exposed to COVID-19. The CDR3 DNA sequence: TGTGCCAGCAGCCCCTCACAGGGTACAACAGAAAAACTGTTTTTT. Translated: CASSPSQGTTEKLFF. Based on the CDR3 plus reference TRBV7-9 and TRBJ1-4, the full variable domain is DTGVSQNPRHKITKRGQNVTFRCDPISEHNRLYWYRQTLGQGPEFLTYFQNEAQLEKSRLLSDRFSAERPKGSFSTLEIQRTEQGDSAMYLCASSPSQGTTEKLFFGSGTQLSVL.